One sample yielded the 25 T cell receptor beta chains listed below, sequenced in a study of Ad26.COV2.S vaccination and SARS-CoV-2 variants. Treatment meaning: roughly 19 received Ad26.COV2.S at low or high dose, single or two shots; 5 received placebo; per-sample allocation not given. Vaccine and placebo recipients were sampled on day 63 after the first injection. The protocol was immunoSEQ multiplex PCR, while the TCRdb copy is restricted to in-frame clones and leaves out a portion. The sample holds about 350,000 clones, roughly nine tenths seen once. Sequenced material: peripheral blood, taken in a trial of Ad26.COV2.S vaccine versus placebo. These receptors originate from a person between 18 and 65 years old who received the Ad26.COV2.S COVID-19 vaccine or a placebo.

The sample holds one count of this clone. The chain carries TRBV6-6 and TRBJ1-1; no firm D call. The CDR3 spans 13 residues. V lost 2 bases to trimming and J lost 5 bases, with 9 bases between them. Germline V CDR1 and CDR2: MNHNY, SVGAGI (reference sequence). The CDR3 coding sequence is TGTGCCAGCAGTTACCGCAGATCAACTGAAGCTTTCTTT. Amino acid sequence: CASSYRRSTEAFF.

The V gene is TRBV11-2, the J gene TRBJ2-7; 9 bases align to TRBD1. V was pared by 5 bases and J by 7 bases, with 15 bases of the junction left unmatched. Germline assignment: CDR1 SGHAT and CDR2 FQNNGV. This CDR3 is 16 amino acids long. CDR3 sequence: CASSLSGTGPLGEQYF. In DNA, the CDR3 is TGTGCCAGCAGCCTCTCCGGGACAGGGCCCCTTGGGGAGCAGTACTTC.

The table lists this clone with a count of one. This chain joins TRBV3-1 (or the pseudogene TRBV3-2) and TRBJ1-4; D not resolved. This CDR3 is built from 14 residues. V was shortened by 1 base and J by 6 bases, with 9 bases between the two germline ends. CDR1 is LGHDT and CDR2 is YNNKEL in the germline V gene (reference sequence). This chain's CDR3 is CASSQGGFDEKLFF. CDR3 sequence (DNA): TGTGCCAGCAGCCAAGGAGGGTTTGATGAAAAACTGTTTTTT.

A note on this clone: It differs at one base from a far larger clone, so likely a read error. The chain couples TRBV7-7 to TRBJ1-1; D not certain. This CDR3 has 13 residues. V lost 2 bases to trimming and J lost 1 base, with 5 bases between them. Germline V lookup: CDR1 SSHAT, CDR2 FNYEAQ (reference sequence). This CDR3 reads CASSLSENTEAFF. The CDR3 region has the DNA TGTGCCAGCAGCTTATCGGAGAACACTGAAGCTTTCTTT.

A few counts support this clone. This chain connects TRBV5-1 to TRBJ2-5; D is unresolved. CDR3 length: 13 residues. CDR1 SGHRS and CDR2 YFSETQ come from the germline V gene. V lost 0 bases and J 4 bases, leaving 7 bases between the germline ends. In nucleotides, the CDR3 is TGCGCCAGCAGCTTGGCCCCCGTAGAGACCCAGTACTTC. It translates to CASSLAPVETQYF.

Remarks on this clone: Other nucleotide sequences in the sample specify the same CDR3. This chain links TRBV9 with TRBJ1-1; 7 bases are shared with TRBD1. V shed 2 bases, J shed 4 bases, and the junction held 5 bases outside the gene matches. CDR1 is SGDLS, CDR2 YYNGEE, per germline. CDR3 length: 14 residues. The CDR3 here is CASSVQGGSTEAFF. CDR3 nucleotides: TGTGCCAGCAGCGTCCAGGGGGGAAGCACTGAAGCTTTCTTT.

This rearrangement joins TRBV12-3 or TRBV12-4 to TRBJ2-2; 9 bases line up with TRBD2. CDR3 size: 12 residues. CDR3 residues: CATSGYTGELFF. The CDR3, as DNA: TGTGCTACTAGCGGGTACACCGGGGAGCTGTTTTTT.

V usage is TRBV4-1 and J usage is TRBJ1-4; TRBD1 aligns across 7 bases. The trim removed 4 bases at V and 7 bases at J, leaving 15 bases unmatched. From germline, CDR1 is MGHRA and CDR2 YSYEKL. This CDR3 has 17 residues. The CDR3, as DNA: TGCGCCAGCAGCCCGACGACCGGGACAGTTGTCAGTGAAAAACTGTTTTTT. Residues: CASSPTTGTVVSEKLFF.

This chain links TRBV19 with TRBJ2-1; a possible D gene is TRBD2 (5 bases). Germline assignment: CDR1 LNHDA and CDR2 SQIVND (reference sequence). CDR3 length: 16 amino acids. Trimming took 2 bases from V and 6 from J, leaving 17 bases between them. The DNA of the CDR3 is TGTGCCAGTAGTATAAGGTCGCGAGGGTCGGGCAATGAGCAGTTCTTC. It is translated as CASSIRSRGSGNEQFF.

J is TRBJ1-4 and V is TRBV6-2 or TRBV6-3; a weak D match, TRBD1 (5 bases). Germline values: CDR1 MNHEY, CDR2 SVGEGT. CDR3 size: 14 residues. V was clipped by 2 bases and J by 7 bases, with 11 bases between them. The CDR3 sequence: CASSYGQGGEKLFF. The DNA of the CDR3 is TGTGCCAGCAGTTACGGGCAGGGAGGTGAAAAACTGTTTTTT.

V is TRBV30 and J is TRBJ2-7; possibly TRBD1 or TRBD2 for D (5 bases each). The CDR3 is 14 amino acids. Germline assignment: CDR1 GTSNPN and CDR2 SVGIG (reference sequence). Trimming stripped 3 bases from V and 4 bases from J, with 16 bases between. The CDR3 DNA follows: TGTGCCTGGAGAACCTCCGGGACGTTATACGAGCAGTACTTC. Its translation: CAWRTSGTLYEQYF. The full variable domain, its missing parts supplied by reference TRBV30 and TRBJ2-7, is SQTIHQWPATLVQPVGSPLSLECTVEGTSNPNLYWYRQAAGRGLQLLFYSVGIGQISSEVPQNLSASRPQDRQFILSSKKLLLSDSGFYLCAWRTSGTLYEQYFGPGTRLTVT.

V usage is TRBV21-1 and J usage is TRBJ2-7; the table calls TRBD2, which could not be checked here. TRBV21-1 is a recognized pseudogene. CDR3 length: 13 residues. The CDR3: CASSRGGIYEQYF. CDR3 DNA: TGTGCCAGCAGCAGGGGGGGGATCTACGAGCAGTACTTC.

This clone appeared once. The CDR3 reads CASKLNRAIGTEAFF. The DNA of the CDR3 is TGTGCCAGCAAGCTAAACAGGGCTATAGGAACTGAAGCTTTCTTT. V gene TRBV7-2 combines with J gene TRBJ1-1, with TRBD1 as a possible D gene (6 bases). CDR3 length: 15 residues. Germline V lookup: CDR1 SGHTA, CDR2 FQGNSA. Trimming took 7 bases from V and 5 from J, leaving 20 bases between them.

This clone was seen once. The chain uses TRBV4-2 and TRBJ1-5; D perhaps matches TRBD1 (5 bases). The CDR3 sequence is 13 residues long. Trimming took off 4 bases at V and 7 bases at J, with 11 bases between the two ends. The germline gives CDR1 LGHNA, CDR2 YNFKEQ. The CDR3 bases are TGTGCCAGCAGCCCCCCTGGGGACCAGCCCCAGCATTTT. It yields the protein CASSPPGDQPQHF.

The gene calls are TRBV28 and TRBJ1-4, with 9 bases lining up with TRBD1. The V gene end was trimmed by 5 bases and the J gene end by 7 bases; junction bases not matched to a gene: 2. Germline CDR1 is MDHEN and CDR2 is SYDVKM. This CDR3 has 13 residues. The CDR3 DNA follows: TGTGCCAGCAGTACAGGGGGCATTGAAAAACTGTTTTTT. Amino acids: CASSTGGIEKLFF.

This clone was found once. The rearrangement uses TRBV29-1 and TRBJ2-7; TRBD2 might be the D (6 bases). Germline V gene lookup returns CDR1 SQVTM and CDR2 ANQGSEA. V was cut by 3 bases and J by 0 bases, with 6 bases left in between. The CDR3 sequence is 12 residues long. Here the CDR3 DNA reads TGCAGCGTTGAGGACTACTCCTACGAGCAGTACTTC. It encodes CSVEDYSYEQYF.

V is TRBV25-1 and J is TRBJ2-7, with 8 bases lining up with TRBD1. The V segment lost 4 bases and the J segment 6 bases; nucleotides outside the gene matches: 11. In germline, CDR1 is MGHDK, CDR2 SYGVNS. The CDR3 extends over 15 amino acids. CDR3 DNA sequence: TGTGCCAGCAGTGGCAGACAGGGGCCTCGGGGCGAGCAGTACTTC. Translation gives CASSGRQGPRGEQYF.

The chain is built from TRBV15 and TRBJ2-7, with D possibly TRBD2 on 5 matching bases. Germline lookup yields CDR1 LNHNV and CDR2 YYDKDF (reference sequence). CDR3 length: 12 residues. The ends were cut back, 0 bases at V and 9 bases at J, with 9 bases in the middle. CDR3 amino acids: CATSREGGGQYF. In DNA, the CDR3 is TGTGCCACCAGCAGAGAGGGTGGAGGGCAGTACTTC.

The count of this clone is one. This sequence joins TRBV9 and TRBJ1-1; D may be TRBD1 (5 bases). The CDR3 contains 14 residues. Germline CDR1 is SGDLS and CDR2 is YYNGEE. V lost 4 bases to trimming and J lost 3 bases, with 13 bases between them. The CDR3 coding sequence is TGTGCCAGCAGCCGGCGGGGGTCAGACACTGAAGCTTTCTTT. Amino acids: CASSRRGSDTEAFF.

V and J are TRBV12-5 and TRBJ1-1; D unresolved. Germline CDR1 LGHNT, CDR2 FRNRAP. The V end was cut by 2 bases, the J end by 7 bases, with 11 bases between. This CDR3 is built from 13 residues. CDR3 residues: CASGLSVNSEAFF. In nucleotides, the CDR3 is TGTGCTAGTGGTTTGTCCGTGAATAGTGAAGCTTTCTTT.

This clone has just a few counts. This chain joins TRBV10-3 and TRBJ1-1; D unresolved. The CDR3 contains 14 residues. Germline lookup yields CDR1 ENHRY and CDR2 SYGVKD. Trimming removed 0 bases from V and 0 bases from J, with 5 bases in between. CDR3 loop: CAISESRLNTEAFF. DNA for the CDR3: TGTGCCATCAGTGAGTCACGCCTGAACACTGAAGCTTTCTTT.

This clone was seen only once. This sequence joins TRBV20-1 and TRBJ2-3; 10 bases map to TRBD1. Germline V gene data show CDR1 as DFQATT and CDR2 as SNEGSKA (reference sequence). The CDR3 has 14 amino acids. J was trimmed by 4 bases and V by 3 bases; bases with no gene match: 4. CDR3 in DNA: TGCAGTGCTAGTGAGACAGGGGGCGCAGATACGCAGTATTTT. It yields the protein CSASETGGADTQYF.

The gene calls are TRBV6-4 and TRBJ1-1, with TRBD1 as a possible D gene (5 bases). Trimming pared 5 bases from V and 2 bases from J, leaving 15 bases between. There are 15 residues in the CDR3. Germline CDR1 MRHNA, CDR2 SNTAGT. In nucleotides, the CDR3 is TGTGCCAGCAGTAGGTCCGCAGGGTCTAACACTGAAGCTTTCTTT. Its protein is CASSRSAGSNTEAFF.

The chain combines TRBV10-3 with TRBJ1-4, with a weak D call TRBD1 (5 bases). Trimming removed 5 bases at V and 1 base at J, with 14 bases between. The length of the CDR3 is 16 residues. Looked up from germline, CDR1 is ENHRY and CDR2 is SYGVKD. This chain's CDR3 is CAISRDGLGTNEKLFF. The CDR3 nucleotides read TGTGCCATCAGTCGGGACGGCTTGGGAACTAATGAAAAACTGTTTTTT.

This sequence joins TRBV27 and TRBJ1-5, with D maybe TRBD1 (5 bases). The germline gives CDR1 MNHEY, CDR2 SMNVEV (reference sequence). CDR3 length: 15 amino acids. The V and J ends lost 2 bases and 1 base respectively, with 9 bases between them. Here the CDR3 reads CASSLTGGSNQPQHF. The CDR3 DNA sequence: TGTGCCAGCAGTTTAACCGGGGGAAGCAATCAGCCCCAGCATTTT.